Only a few counts were recorded for the clone carrying this TCR beta chain. Antigen unknown. This specimen belongs to a study of beta chain features in type 1 diabetes. General study points: In every one of the four CD4+ subsets, TCRB CDR3s were moderately but significantly shorter in Type 1 diabetes patients. A possible short-template PCR bias applies equally to patients and controls. Patients' naive, central memory and regulatory TCRB repertoires appeared more alike than those of healthy donors.

The trim removed 4 bases at V and 2 bases at J, leaving 10 bases unmatched. Germline loops: CDR1 LGHNA, CDR2 YSLEER. CDR3 length equals 17 residues. Once sorted, every population was more than 95% pure. The sequenced template was cDNA made from the entire isolated RNA. Here immunoSEQ multiplex PCR was the method, and the copy in TCRdb shows in-frame clones only, minus some. The sample lists hundreds of thousands of clones, over 10% occurring once. The sample taken for sequencing was naive CD4+ T cells from blood. This chain joins TRBV4-3 and TRBJ2-2, with 7 bases aligning to TRBD2. The sequence was obtained from a man aged 18 to 30 in good health. CDR3 loop: CASSLVGRGYNTGELFF. CDR3 sequence (DNA): TGCGCCAGCAGCCTAGTGGGGAGGGGTTACAACACCGGGGAGCTGTTTTTT.